The 20 T cell receptor beta chains in this list originate from one sample, sequenced in a study of identical twins. TCRdb itself ran the 5' RACE reads through MiXCR, one entry per CDR3 protein. Of roughly 250,000 distinct CDR3 sequences listed, about 7.5% are singletons. This same sample was also part of a study on yellow fever vaccine responses in identical twins.

The sequencing sample was made of CD8+ T cells sorted from blood. These receptor sequences come from a young woman in good health.

This clonotype turned up a few times. The chain carries TRBV4-2 and TRBJ2-5; possibly TRBD2 for D (6 bases). Germline assignment: CDR1 LGHNA and CDR2 YNFKEQ. Trimming cost V 0 bases and J 5 bases, with 10 bases left between them. The length of the CDR3 is 14 residues. Written as DNA, the CDR3 is TGTGCCAGCAGCCAAGAGGAGGGGCGGGAGACCCAGTACTTC. Its protein product is CASSQEEGRETQYF.

This clonotype was seen a single time. The CDR3: CASRSTSGGYQETQYF. In DNA form, the CDR3 reads TGCGCCAGCAGATCCACTAGCGGGGGGTACCAAGAGACCCAGTACTTC. The gene calls are TRBV10-2 and TRBJ2-5; TRBD2 matches at 12 bases. V shed 6 bases and J 0 bases; nucleotides not matched to a gene: 5. This CDR3 is 16 amino acids long. In germline, CDR1 is WSHSY, CDR2 SAAADI.

V and J are TRBV3-1 and TRBJ1-3; D might be TRBD1 (5 bases). Trimming cost V 4 bases and J 5 bases, with 18 bases left between them. The CDR3 runs to 16 residues. In germline, CDR1 is LGHDT, CDR2 YNNKEL (reference sequence). The CDR3 region has the DNA TGTGCCAGCAGCCTTCGTCGGGGACCACAAAGAAACACCATATATTTT. It codes for CASSLRRGPQRNTIYF.

This clonotype was counted between two and nine times. V is TRBV7-6 and J is TRBJ1-2; D gene ambiguous. This CDR3 is 14 amino acids long. Germline V CDR1 and CDR2: SGHVS, FNYEAQ. V was clipped by 5 bases and J by 4 bases, with 14 bases between them. The CDR3 reads CASSPSETRYGYTF. Written as DNA, the CDR3 is TGTGCCAGCAGCCCTTCGGAAACGCGCTATGGCTACACCTTC.

The sample holds many counts of this clonotype. The chain joins TRBV7-8 to TRBJ2-5; TRBD1 aligns across 8 bases. The J segment lost 4 bases and the V segment lost 5 bases, leaving 9 bases of the junction unmatched. Germline V gives CDR1 SGHVS, CDR2 FQNEAQ. The CDR3 has 15 residues. In DNA form, the CDR3 reads TGTGCCAGCAGCCCGCCGACAGGGGTCTTAGAGACCCAGTACTTC. Protein sequence: CASSPPTGVLETQYF.

The J gene is TRBJ2-1, the V gene TRBV7-8; 14 bases agree with TRBD2. Germline loops: CDR1 SGHVS, CDR2 FQNEAQ. V lost 5 bases, J lost 8 bases, and 8 bases stayed unmatched. The CDR3 contains 16 residues. CDR3 coding DNA: TGTGCCAGCAGCAGTTTGACTAGCGGGAGGGCCGATGAGCAGTTCTTC. It encodes CASSSLTSGRADEQFF. The whole variable domain, filled in from reference TRBV7-8 and TRBJ2-1, reads GAGVSQSPRYKVAKRGQDVALRCDPISGHVSLFWYQQALGQGPEFLTYFQNEAQLDKSGLPSDRFFAERPEGSVSTLKIQRTQQEDSAVYLCASSSLTSGRADEQFFGPGTRLTVL.

This clonotype was detected ten times or more. The genes are TRBV5-1 and TRBJ2-1; D may be TRBD2 (5 bases). Trimming took off 0 bases at V and 4 bases at J, with 8 bases between the two ends. CDR1 is SGHRS and CDR2 is YFSETQ in the germline V gene. The CDR3 runs 14 residues. For the CDR3, the DNA is TGCGCCAGCAGCTTGGAAGCGGAATACAATGAGCAGTTCTTC. Translating it yields CASSLEAEYNEQFF.

A few counts support this clonotype. J is TRBJ2-7 and V is TRBV5-1; 13 bases match TRBD2. V shed 2 bases and J 4 bases; nucleotides not matched to a gene: 6. The CDR3 sequence is 16 residues long. Germline CDR1 and CDR2: SGHRS and YFSETQ. The CDR3 coding sequence is TGCGCCAGCAGCTTCGGACTAGCGGGAGTTGGTTACGAGCAGTACTTC. Amino acid sequence: CASSFGLAGVGYEQYF.

This clonotype appeared a few times. The chain links TRBV3-1 to TRBJ2-3; maybe TRBD2 (6 bases). V gave up 3 bases and J gave up 2 bases, with 12 bases separating them. The germline V gene encodes CDR1 LGHDT and CDR2 YNNKEL (reference sequence). This CDR3 is 15 amino acids long. In nucleotides, the CDR3 is TGTGCCAGCAGCCAGGGTAGCGGATACACAGATACGCAGTATTTT. Its translation is CASSQGSGYTDTQYF.

The sample holds a few counts of this clonotype. The rearrangement joins TRBV6-5 to TRBJ2-7; D might be TRBD1 (5 bases). This CDR3 is built from 16 residues. Trimming left V 4 bases short and J 2 bases short, with 18 bases between. Germline V lookup: CDR1 MNHEY, CDR2 SVGAGI. CDR3: CASSSIRTRITYEQYF. CDR3 bases: TGTGCCAGCAGTTCTATCAGGACACGGATAACCTACGAGCAGTACTTC.

This CDR3 is CASSQGTTGISYEQYF. The CDR3, as DNA: TGCGCCAGCAGCCAAGGGACCACAGGAATTTCCTACGAGCAGTACTTC. This rearrangement joins TRBV4-1 to TRBJ2-7, with D possibly TRBD1 on 5 matching bases. This CDR3 has 16 residues. From germline, CDR1 is MGHRA and CDR2 YSYEKL. V was pared by 1 base and J by 1 base, with 14 bases between.

The chain links TRBV11-2 to TRBJ2-1; 7 nucleotides match TRBD2. V shed 5 bases and J 5 bases; nucleotides not matched to a gene: 21. The V gene's germline CDR1 is SGHAT and CDR2 FQNNGV. CDR3 length: 19 amino acids. The CDR3 region is CASSHPKTSPGLPNNEQFF. In DNA, the CDR3 is TGTGCCAGCAGCCACCCCAAGACCTCCCCGGGACTACCGAACAATGAGCAGTTCTTC.

In its sample, this clonotype was seen many times. This sequence joins TRBV12-3 or TRBV12-4 and TRBJ2-5, with TRBD2 matching 11 bases. V was pared by 7 bases and J by 4 bases, with 8 bases of the junction left unmatched. This CDR3 spans 15 amino acids. The CDR3 reads CASNGLAGFSETQYF. CDR3 sequence (DNA): TGTGCCAGCAACGGACTAGCGGGTTTTTCAGAGACCCAGTACTTC.

This clonotype was recorded a few times. The genes are TRBV6-2 or TRBV6-3 and TRBJ2-5, with D perhaps matching TRBD1 or TRBD2 (5 bases each). With 5 bases removed from V and 2 bases from J, the gap between germline ends came to 12 bases. CDR1 and CDR2 (germline): MNHEY, SVGEGT. The CDR3 has 14 amino acids. The CDR3 reads CASSHPWGQETQYF. The CDR3 DNA sequence: TGTGCCAGCAGTCACCCGTGGGGGCAAGAGACCCAGTACTTC.

On this clonotype: This clone may be a read error of a much larger clone one base away. The rearrangement uses TRBV11-1 and TRBJ2-1, with 9 bases aligning to TRBD2. The CDR3 loop spans 19 amino acids. The germline CDR1 and CDR2 sequences are SGHAT and FQDESV (reference sequence). Trimming at V came to 5 bases and at J to 4 bases, leaving 18 bases not matched to a gene. Here the CDR3 DNA reads TGTGCCAGCAGCCCCGGGTCTAGCGGGACCACCGGTACATACAATGAGCAGTTCTTC. Its protein product is CASSPGSSGTTGTYNEQFF.

This clonotype was picked up a small number of times. V is TRBV6-1 and J is TRBJ2-4; D is unresolved. With 1 base removed from V and 3 bases from J, the gap between germline ends came to 13 bases. The V gene's germline CDR1 is MNHNS and CDR2 SASEGT. This CDR3 is built from 16 residues. The CDR3 sequence: CASSEVLSSSKNIQYF. The CDR3, as DNA: TGTGCCAGCAGTGAAGTGTTGAGCAGTAGCAAAAACATTCAGTACTTC.

The chain is built from TRBV29-1 and TRBJ2-2; 10 nucleotides align to TRBD2. Germline lookup yields CDR1 SQVTM and CDR2 ANQGSEA. The trim removed 2 bases at V and 0 bases at J, leaving 3 bases unmatched. There are 16 residues in the CDR3. The CDR3 DNA sequence: TGCAGCGTTGAATTAGCGGGGGGAACGAACACCGGGGAGCTGTTTTTT. Protein sequence: CSVELAGGTNTGELFF.

This clonotype came up a few times. J is TRBJ2-6 and V is TRBV10-3; no definite D call. The V end lost 3 bases, the J end lost 0 bases, and 24 bases lay between the germline ends. The CDR3 loop spans 21 amino acids. Germline CDR1 ENHRY, CDR2 SYGVKD. CDR3 loop: CAISDPSVVGSQFSGANVLTF. The CDR3, as DNA: TGTGCCATCAGTGACCCCTCGGTAGTAGGCTCTCAGTTCTCTGGGGCCAACGTCCTGACTTTC.

This clonotype came up many times. The chain carries TRBV29-1 and TRBJ2-1, with unresolved D. The CDR3 is 13 residues long. From germline, CDR1 is SQVTM and CDR2 ANQGSEA. The V end lost 3 bases, the J end lost 0 bases, and 6 bases lay between the germline ends. CDR3: CSVDKSSYNEQFF. CDR3 DNA: TGCAGCGTTGATAAGAGCTCCTACAATGAGCAGTTCTTC.

The rearrangement links TRBV7-9 to TRBJ2-6; no firm D call. Trimming cost V 6 bases and J 0 bases, with 9 bases left between them. The length of the CDR3 is 15 residues. Germline values: CDR1 SEHNR, CDR2 FQNEAQ (reference sequence). CDR3 in DNA: TGTGCCAGCAGGATAGTCGGCTCTGGGGCCAACGTCCTGACTTTC. It specifies CASRIVGSGANVLTF.